These 7 T cell receptor beta chains originate from one sample sequenced in a study of blood T cell repertoires in COVID-19. Clones were sequenced by immunoSEQ multiplex PCR, and TCRdb holds only the in-frame ones, with some missing. The top ten hold approximately 23% of the sample, which has more than 90,000 clones, roughly 72% seen once. Sequenced sample: peripheral blood. These receptor sequences come from a woman in her fifties or sixties in a cohort sampled during active or convalescent COVID-19.

The gene calls are TRBV6-6 and TRBJ2-1; D not certain. The CDR3 loop spans 16 amino acids. V dropped 6 bases and J dropped 0 bases, with 15 bases sitting between them. Germline V lookup: CDR1 MNHNY, CDR2 SVGAGI (reference sequence). This CDR3 reads CASSPLLPLSYNEQFF. As DNA, the CDR3 is TGTGCCAGCAGCCCCCTTCTACCCCTCTCCTACAATGAGCAGTTCTTC.

The CDR3 reads CASSGRDTPYEQYF. CDR3 nucleotides: TGTGCCAGCAGCGGCCGGGACACCCCCTACGAGCAGTACTTC. The J gene is TRBJ2-7, the V gene TRBV7-9; TRBD1 is a possible D gene (6 bases). Trimming removed 5 bases from V and 2 bases from J, with 13 bases in between. CDR3 size: 14 residues. CDR1 and CDR2 from the germline V gene are SEHNR and FQNEAQ (reference sequence).

This clone was detected a few times. The chain uses TRBV4-2 and TRBJ1-6; TRBD1 aligns across 10 bases. The CDR3 totals 15 residues. Trimming removed 4 bases from V and 9 bases from J; junction bases left unmatched: 6. CDR1 is LGHNA and CDR2 is YNFKEQ in the germline V gene. The CDR3 coding sequence is TGTGCCAGCAGCCCAGATGACAGGGGGCTTTCACCCCTCCACTTT. Translating it yields CASSPDDRGLSPLHF.

Only a few counts were recorded for this clone. J is TRBJ1-1 and V is TRBV5-1; D perhaps matches TRBD1 (6 bases). Trimming shortened V by 0 bases and J by 1 base, and 13 bases separated the two germline ends. Per germline, CDR1 SGHRS and CDR2 YFSETQ. The CDR3 covers 16 residues. The CDR3 protein is CASSLGTRGGNTEAFF. CDR3 bases: TGCGCCAGCAGCTTGGGGACAAGAGGGGGGAACACTGAAGCTTTCTTT.

The rearrangement uses TRBV5-1 and TRBJ1-1; 8 bases are a match to TRBD1. The CDR3 runs to 14 residues. Germline loops: CDR1 SGHRS, CDR2 YFSETQ. V lost 2 bases to trimming and J lost 1 base; unmatched junction nucleotides: 1. Written as DNA, the CDR3 is TGCGCCAGCAGCTTCGGACAGGGGAACACTGAAGCTTTCTTT. Amino acid sequence: CASSFGQGNTEAFF. Combining the CDR3 with reference TRBV5-1 and TRBJ1-1 gives the whole variable domain KAGVTQTPRYLIKTRGQQVTLSCSPISGHRSVSWYQQTPGQGLQFLFEYFSETQRNKGNFPGRFSGRQFSNSRSEMNVSTLELGDSALYLCASSFGQGNTEAFFGQGTRLTVV.

The rearrangement joins TRBV12-3 or TRBV12-4 to TRBJ1-1; TRBD1 matches 7 bases. The V gene end was trimmed by 3 bases and the J gene end by 4 bases; junction bases not matched to a gene: 2. The CDR3 runs 13 residues. The CDR3: CASSFQGGTEAFF. For the CDR3, the DNA is TGTGCCAGCAGTTTTCAGGGGGGCACTGAAGCTTTCTTT.

CDR3: CASVTGASYNEQFF. CDR3 sequence (DNA): TGTGCCAGCGTCACAGGTGCCTCCTACAATGAGCAGTTCTTC. The chain recombines TRBV16 with TRBJ2-1; D might be TRBD1 (5 bases). Germline CDR1 and CDR2: KGHSY and FQNENV. The CDR3 is 14 amino acids. Trimming removed 8 bases from V and 0 bases from J, with 11 bases in between.